The clone carrying this TCR beta chain was picked up many times. The antigen remains unidentified. This sample stems from a study of T cells in Graves' hyperthyroidism and ophthalmopathy. For the study at large: Peripheral blood draws took place at initial diagnosis, ahead of any treatment. Study observations and caveats: Most thyroid clonotypes that were expanded above 0.001 also turned up in blood.

The CDR3 is made up of 15 amino acids. Looked up from germline, CDR1 is MNHEY and CDR2 is SMNVEV (reference sequence). The V and J ends lost 8 bases and 7 bases, in that order; junction bases with no gene match: 13. Amplification yielded TCR beta CDR3 regions, with RNA transcripts as the source. The HTBI primer set drove a first-round RT-PCR of the TCR CDR3. TCRdb re-called the multiplex PCR reads with MiXCR, one entry per CDR3 protein. The sample shows under 350,000 distinct CDR3 sequences, about an eighth of them seen only once. Newly diagnosed hyperthyroidism, duration under 2 months, in patients aged 18 to 65. Based on clinical symptoms, serum thyroxine and TRAb, thyroid ultrasound and orbital computed tomography, diagnoses were reached.

The sequence was obtained from a woman in her thirties or forties with Graves' hyperthyroidism. The sample comprised blood. V is TRBV27 and J is TRBJ2-1; 8 positions match TRBD1. The CDR3 sequence is CASGTTGGRGNEQFF. DNA for the CDR3: TGTGCCAGCGGGACAACAGGGGGAAGGGGAAATGAGCAGTTCTTC.